The 6 T cell receptor beta chains below all came from one sample that was sequenced in a study of T cells in Graves' hyperthyroidism and ophthalmopathy. Template material for amplifying TCR beta CDR3 regions consisted of RNA transcripts. During a first-round RT-PCR of the TCR CDR3, the HTBI primer set was used. TCRdb processed the multiplex PCR reads anew with MiXCR; each CDR3 protein has one entry. The sample has roughly 520,000 distinct CDR3 sequences, about 24% seen once. Material for sequencing was blood. Receptors were obtained from a woman in her 30s with Graves' ophthalmopathy.

This clonotype was picked up many times. This sequence joins TRBV2 and TRBJ1-5, with D perhaps TRBD1 (5 bases). Germline values: CDR1 SNHLY, CDR2 FYNNEI. The CDR3 runs to 12 residues. The V and J ends lost 7 bases and 7 bases respectively, with 11 bases between them. The DNA for the CDR3 is TGTGCCAGCAAGCAGGGTGGACAGCCCCAGCATTTT. This encodes CASKQGGQPQHF.

This clonotype was seen ten or more times. The chain links TRBV2 to TRBJ2-7; weak D call: TRBD1 (6 bases). The CDR3 has 13 amino acids. Germline assignment: CDR1 SNHLY and CDR2 FYNNEI. The germline V and J ends were trimmed by 6 bases and 11 bases, with 20 bases remaining between them. The CDR3 loop is CASRGASWGEKYF. CDR3 DNA: TGTGCCAGCAGGGGGGCTTCTTGGGGAGAGAAGTACTTC. The whole variable domain, filled in from reference TRBV2 and TRBJ2-7, reads EPEVTQTPSHQVTQMGQEVILRCVPISNHLYFYWYRQILGQKVEFLVSFYNNEISEKSEIFDDQFSVERPDGSNFTLKIRSTKLEDSAMYFCASRGASWGEKYFGPGTRLTVT.

This clonotype was detected ten times or more. The DNA for the CDR3 is TGTGCCAGCAGCCAAGATGGTCGGCAGGCTGCTAACTATGGCTACACCTTC. It encodes CASSQDGRQAANYGYTF. This chain links TRBV14 with TRBJ1-2; D remains unclear. Looked up from germline, CDR1 is SGHDN and CDR2 is FVKESK. The CDR3 contains 17 residues. The V and J ends lost 0 bases and 0 bases respectively, with 14 bases between them.

This chain uses TRBV30 with TRBJ2-5; D ambiguous. This CDR3 region has 13 residues. V was cut by 2 bases and J by 4 bases, with 11 bases left in between. The V gene's germline CDR1 is GTSNPN and CDR2 SVGIG (reference sequence). As DNA, the CDR3 is TGTGCCTGGAGTTATGATAACCGAGAGACCCAGTACTTC. It is translated as CAWSYDNRETQYF.

This clonotype showed up many times. CDR3 bases: TGTGCCAGCAGCTTTAGCGGGGGATCCTACGAGCAGTACTTC. Protein sequence: CASSFSGGSYEQYF. The chain links TRBV7-2 to TRBJ2-7; 9 bases are a match to TRBD2. With 3 bases clipped from V and 1 base from J, the junction kept 1 base outside the gene matches. Germline V gene lookup returns CDR1 SGHTA and CDR2 FQGNSA. The CDR3 is 14 residues long.

This clonotype was counted ten times or more. The rearrangement links TRBV2 to TRBJ1-2; tentative D call: TRBD1 (5 bases). The CDR3 spans 14 residues. CDR1 and CDR2 from the germline V gene are SNHLY and FYNNEI. Trimming left V 2 bases short and J 5 bases short, with 12 bases between. The CDR3 here is CASSESWGRYGYTF. As DNA, the CDR3 is TGTGCCAGCAGTGAATCGTGGGGCCGGTATGGCTACACCTTC.